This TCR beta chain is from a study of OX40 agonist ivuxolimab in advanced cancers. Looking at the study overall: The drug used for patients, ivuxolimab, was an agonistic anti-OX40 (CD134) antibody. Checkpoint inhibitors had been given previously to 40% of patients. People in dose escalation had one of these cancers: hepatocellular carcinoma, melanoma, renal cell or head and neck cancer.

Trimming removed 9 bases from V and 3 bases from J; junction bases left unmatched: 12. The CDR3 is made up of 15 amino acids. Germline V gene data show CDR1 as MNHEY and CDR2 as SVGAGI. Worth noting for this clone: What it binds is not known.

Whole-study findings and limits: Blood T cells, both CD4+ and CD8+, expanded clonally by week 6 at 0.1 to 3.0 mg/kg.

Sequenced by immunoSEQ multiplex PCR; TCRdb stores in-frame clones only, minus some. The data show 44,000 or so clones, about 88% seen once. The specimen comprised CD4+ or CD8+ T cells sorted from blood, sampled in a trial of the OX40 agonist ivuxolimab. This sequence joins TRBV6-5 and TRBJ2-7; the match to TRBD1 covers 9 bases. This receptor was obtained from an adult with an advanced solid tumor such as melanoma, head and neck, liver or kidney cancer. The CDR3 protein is CASRGVGTGLYEQYF. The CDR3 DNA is TGTGCCAGTCGAGGGGTCGGGACAGGGCTCTACGAGCAGTACTTC.